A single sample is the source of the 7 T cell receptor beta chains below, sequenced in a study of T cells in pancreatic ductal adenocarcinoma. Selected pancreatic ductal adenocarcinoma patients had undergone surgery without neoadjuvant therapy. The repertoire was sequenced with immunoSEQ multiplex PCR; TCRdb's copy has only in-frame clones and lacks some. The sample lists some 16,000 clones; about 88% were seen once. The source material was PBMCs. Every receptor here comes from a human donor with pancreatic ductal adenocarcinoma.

CDR3 region: CASATGVGYQETQYF. CDR3 sequence (DNA): TGTGCCAGCGCCACAGGGGTTGGGTACCAAGAGACCCAGTACTTC. V is TRBV28 and J is TRBJ2-5; 7 bases fit TRBD1. CDR3 size: 15 residues. The V and J ends lost 8 bases and 0 bases, in that order; junction bases with no gene match: 9. The germline V gene encodes CDR1 MDHEN and CDR2 SYDVKM. Based on the CDR3 plus reference TRBV28 and TRBJ2-5, the full variable domain is DVKVTQSSRYLVKRTGEKVFLECVQDMDHENMFWYRQDPGLGLRLIYFSYDVKMKEKGDIPEGYSVSREKKERFSLILESASTNQTSMYLCASATGVGYQETQYFGPGTRLLVL.

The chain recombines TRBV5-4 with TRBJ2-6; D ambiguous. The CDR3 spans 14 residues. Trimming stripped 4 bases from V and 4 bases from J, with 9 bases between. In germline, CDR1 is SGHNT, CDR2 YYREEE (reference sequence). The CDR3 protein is CASSPGFGANVLTF. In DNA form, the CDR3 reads TGTGCCAGCAGCCCGGGTTTCGGGGCCAACGTCCTGACTTTC.

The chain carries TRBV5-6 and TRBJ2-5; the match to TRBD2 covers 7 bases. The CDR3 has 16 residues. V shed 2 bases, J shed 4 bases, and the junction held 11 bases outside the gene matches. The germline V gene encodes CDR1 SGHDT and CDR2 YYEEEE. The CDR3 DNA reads TGTGCCAGCAGCTTTTACGGGGGGAGGGGAACAGAGACCCAGTACTTC. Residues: CASSFYGGRGTETQYF. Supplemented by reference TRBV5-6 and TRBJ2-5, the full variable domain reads DAGVTQSPTHLIKTRGQQVTLRCSPKSGHDTVSWYQQALGQGPQFIFQYYEEEERQRGNFPDRFSGHQFPNYSSELNVNALLLGDSALYLCASSFYGGRGTETQYFGPGTRLLVL.

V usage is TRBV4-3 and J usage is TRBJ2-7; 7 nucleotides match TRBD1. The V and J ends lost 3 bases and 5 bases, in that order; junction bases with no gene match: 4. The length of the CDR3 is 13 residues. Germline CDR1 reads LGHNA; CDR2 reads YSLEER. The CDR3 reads CASSHRQGDEQYF. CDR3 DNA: TGCGCCAGCAGCCACAGACAGGGAGACGAGCAGTACTTC.

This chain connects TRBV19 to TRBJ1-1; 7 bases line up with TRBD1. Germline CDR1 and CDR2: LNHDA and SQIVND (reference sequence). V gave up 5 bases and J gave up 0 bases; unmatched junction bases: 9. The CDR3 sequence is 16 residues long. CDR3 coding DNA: TGTGCCAGTAGTGCGTTTGGACAGGTCATGAACACTGAAGCTTTCTTT. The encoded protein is CASSAFGQVMNTEAFF.

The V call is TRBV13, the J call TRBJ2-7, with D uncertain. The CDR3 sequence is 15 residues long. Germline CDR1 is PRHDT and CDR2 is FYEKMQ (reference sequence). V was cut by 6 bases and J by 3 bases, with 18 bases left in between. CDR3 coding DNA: TGTGCCAGCAGATCCTCGAGTCGACTTTACTACGAGCAGTACTTC. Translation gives CASRSSSRLYYEQYF.

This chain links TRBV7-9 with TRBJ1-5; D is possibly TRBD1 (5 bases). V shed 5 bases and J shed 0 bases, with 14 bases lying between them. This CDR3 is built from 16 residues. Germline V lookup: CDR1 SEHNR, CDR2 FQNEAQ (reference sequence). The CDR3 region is CASSRQSLNSNQPQHF. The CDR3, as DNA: TGTGCCAGCAGCCGACAGTCACTTAATAGCAATCAGCCCCAGCATTTT. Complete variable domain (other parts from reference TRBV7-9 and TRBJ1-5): DTGVSQNPRHKITKRGQNVTFRCDPISEHNRLYWYRQTLGQGPEFLTYFQNEAQLEKSRLLSDRFSAERPKGSFSTLEIQRTEQGDSAMYLCASSRQSLNSNQPQHFGDGTRLSIL.